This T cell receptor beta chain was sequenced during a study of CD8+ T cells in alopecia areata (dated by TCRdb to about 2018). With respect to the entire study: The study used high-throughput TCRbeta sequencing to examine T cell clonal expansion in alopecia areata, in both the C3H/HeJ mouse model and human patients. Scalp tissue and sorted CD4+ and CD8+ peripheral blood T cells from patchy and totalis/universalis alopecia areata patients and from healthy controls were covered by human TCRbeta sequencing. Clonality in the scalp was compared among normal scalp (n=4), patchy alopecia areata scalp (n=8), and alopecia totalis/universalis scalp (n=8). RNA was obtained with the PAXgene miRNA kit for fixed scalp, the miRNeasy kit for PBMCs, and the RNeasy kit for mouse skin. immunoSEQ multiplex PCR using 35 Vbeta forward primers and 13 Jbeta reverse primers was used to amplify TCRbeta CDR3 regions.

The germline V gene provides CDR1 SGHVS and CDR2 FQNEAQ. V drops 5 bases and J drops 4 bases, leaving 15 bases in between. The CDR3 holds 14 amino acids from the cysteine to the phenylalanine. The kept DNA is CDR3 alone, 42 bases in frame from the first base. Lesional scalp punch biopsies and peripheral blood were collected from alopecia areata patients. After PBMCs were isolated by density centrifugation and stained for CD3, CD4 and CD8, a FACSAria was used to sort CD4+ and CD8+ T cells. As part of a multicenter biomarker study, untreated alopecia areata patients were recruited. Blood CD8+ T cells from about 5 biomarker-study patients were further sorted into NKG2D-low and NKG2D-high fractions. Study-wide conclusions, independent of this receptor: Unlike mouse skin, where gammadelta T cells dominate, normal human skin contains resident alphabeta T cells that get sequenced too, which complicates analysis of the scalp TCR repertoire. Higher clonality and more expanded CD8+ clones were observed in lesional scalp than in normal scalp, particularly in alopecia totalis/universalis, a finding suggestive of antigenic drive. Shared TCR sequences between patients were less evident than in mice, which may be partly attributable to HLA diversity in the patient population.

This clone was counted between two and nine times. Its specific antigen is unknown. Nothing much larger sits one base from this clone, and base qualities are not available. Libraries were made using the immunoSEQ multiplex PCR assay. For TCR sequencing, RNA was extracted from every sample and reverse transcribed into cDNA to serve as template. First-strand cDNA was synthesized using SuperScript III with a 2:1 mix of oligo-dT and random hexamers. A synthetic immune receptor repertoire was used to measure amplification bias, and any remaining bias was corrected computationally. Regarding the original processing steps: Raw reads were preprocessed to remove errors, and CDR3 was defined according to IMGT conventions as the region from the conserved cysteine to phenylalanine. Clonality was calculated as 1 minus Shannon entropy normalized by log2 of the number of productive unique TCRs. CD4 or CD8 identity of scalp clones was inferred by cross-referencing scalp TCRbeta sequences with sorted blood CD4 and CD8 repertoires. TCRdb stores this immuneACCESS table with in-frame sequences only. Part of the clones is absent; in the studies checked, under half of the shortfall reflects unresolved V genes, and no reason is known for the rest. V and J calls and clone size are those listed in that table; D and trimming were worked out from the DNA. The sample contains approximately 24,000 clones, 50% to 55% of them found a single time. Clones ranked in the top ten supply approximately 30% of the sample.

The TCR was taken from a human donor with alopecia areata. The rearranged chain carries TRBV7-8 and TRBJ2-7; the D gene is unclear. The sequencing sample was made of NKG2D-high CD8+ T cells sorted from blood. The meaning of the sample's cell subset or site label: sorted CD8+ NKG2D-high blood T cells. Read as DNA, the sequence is TGTGCCAGCAGCCCCACTAATGGGAATTACGAGCAGTACTTC. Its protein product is CASSPTNGNYEQYF.